This T cell receptor (beta chain) came from a study of blood T cell repertoires in COVID-19. For the study at large: In each case, the material was cDNA or gDNA derived from T cells, B-cell-depleted T cells, or PBMCs.

Germline assignment: CDR1 MNHEY and CDR2 SVGAGI. This CDR3 contains 12 residues. With 6 bases removed from V and 2 bases from J, the gap between germline ends came to 7 bases. In the study's own analysis: Counts of nucleated cells, estimated from reference gene primer amplification, were obtained. The table came from immunoSEQ multiplex PCR; TCRdb's copy has only in-frame clones and leaves some out. V, J and clone size derive from that table, while D and trimming were established from the DNA sequence. The sample holds about 330,000 clones, 85% to 90% seen once. The table lists this clone with a few counts.

This TCR derives from a woman in her 50s with active or convalescent COVID-19. Specimen: peripheral blood. This chain uses TRBV6-5 with TRBJ2-5, with D possibly matching TRBD1 (5 bases). This CDR3 is CASRRQQETQYF. In DNA, the CDR3 is TGTGCCAGCAGGAGACAGCAAGAGACCCAGTACTTC.